Below, 22 T cell receptor beta chains from the same sample are listed, as sequenced in a study of blood T cell repertoires in COVID-19. Profiling relied on immunoSEQ multiplex PCR, and the TCRdb table lists in-frame clones only, not all of them. The profile shows 210,000 or so clones, 90% to 95% of them singletons. The sequencing sample was made of peripheral blood. Receptors originate from a man in his thirties or forties with acute or convalescent COVID-19.

The CDR3 reads CASSTDRENSPLHF. The CDR3 coding sequence is TGTGCCAGCAGCACCGACAGAGAGAATTCACCCCTCCACTTT. The J gene is TRBJ1-6, the V gene TRBV11-2; the D gene is possibly TRBD1 (5 bases). Deletions cut 5 bases from V and 7 bases from J, with 12 bases between. The CDR3 sequence is 14 residues long. In germline, CDR1 is SGHAT, CDR2 FQNNGV.

The sample holds a few counts of this clone. This rearrangement joins TRBV14 to TRBJ2-2, with a weak D call TRBD2 (5 bases). This CDR3 has 14 residues. Per the germline V gene, CDR1 is SGHDN and CDR2 is FVKESK. V lost 4 bases and J lost 8, with 14 bases in between. This CDR3 reads CASSRARGSGELFF. The CDR3 coding sequence is TGTGCCAGCAGCCGCGCTCGGGGATCGGGGGAGCTGTTTTTT.

The chain carries TRBV11-2 and TRBJ1-4, with TRBD1 matching over 7 bases. Trimming removed 2 bases from V and 10 bases from J; junction bases left unmatched: 7. Germline lookup yields CDR1 SGHAT and CDR2 FQNNGV. The CDR3 runs 14 residues. CDR3 region: CASSLIRDSSKLFF. The CDR3 nucleotides are TGTGCCAGCAGCTTAATCCGGGACAGCTCAAAACTGTTTTTT.

The CDR3 region has the DNA TGCAGCGTTGCCGGACAGCTCTCCTACAATGAGCAGTTCTTC. Translating gives CSVAGQLSYNEQFF. The chain has TRBV29-1 and TRBJ2-1, with D perhaps TRBD1 (6 bases). This CDR3 has 14 amino acids. Per germline, CDR1 SQVTM and CDR2 ANQGSEA. The V end was cut by 4 bases, the J end by 0 bases, with 10 bases between.

The chain has TRBV28 and TRBJ2-1; D possibly corresponds to TRBD2 (6 bases). This CDR3 spans 16 amino acids. The V gene's germline CDR1 is MDHEN and CDR2 SYDVKM. V was clipped by 2 bases and J by 4 bases, with 15 bases between them. The CDR3 region has the DNA TGTGCCAGCAGTTTAATTCTTCTAGCGCGGTACAATGAGCAGTTCTTC. This encodes CASSLILLARYNEQFF.

V is TRBV6-5 and J is TRBJ2-3; 7 bases line up with TRBD1. V lost 6 bases to trimming and J lost 3 bases; unmatched junction nucleotides: 9. The CDR3 is 15 residues long. Germline V gene lookup returns CDR1 MNHEY and CDR2 SVGAGI. CDR3 sequence reads: CASRTGTALTDTQYF. CDR3 DNA sequence: TGTGCCAGCAGGACCGGGACAGCCCTTACAGATACGCAGTATTTT.

The chain carries TRBV30 and TRBJ1-6; TRBD1 aligns across 8 bases. The CDR3 runs to 18 residues. From germline, CDR1 is GTSNPN and CDR2 SVGIG (reference sequence). Trimming removed 7 bases from V and 7 bases from J; junction bases left unmatched: 21. CDR3 region: CAYISWAGGWGGNSPLHF. The DNA for the CDR3 is TGTGCCTACATCTCATGGGCAGGGGGCTGGGGAGGAAATTCACCCCTCCACTTT.

This chain joins TRBV7-8 and TRBJ2-1; 12 bases match TRBD2. The junction had 12 bases not matched to a gene; V was cut back by 5 bases and J by 7 bases. The CDR3 contains 17 residues. Germline V lookup: CDR1 SGHVS, CDR2 FQNEAQ. Here the CDR3 reads CASSVTRTSGVRNEQFF. In DNA form, the CDR3 reads TGTGCCAGCAGCGTAACACGGACTAGCGGGGTTAGAAATGAGCAGTTCTTC.

The chain couples TRBV10-2 to TRBJ2-3; tentative D call: TRBD1 (6 bases). Germline V gene sequence: CDR1 WSHSY, CDR2 SAAADI. This CDR3 comprises 15 residues. Trimming removed 6 bases from V and 0 bases from J, with 13 bases in between. CDR3: CASSEQGTSTDTQYF. CDR3 nucleotides: TGCGCCAGCAGCGAACAGGGAACTAGCACAGATACGCAGTATTTT.

The J gene is TRBJ1-2, the V gene TRBV28, with D possibly matching TRBD1 (6 bases). Trimming took 6 bases from V and 8 from J, leaving 22 bases between them. The CDR3 contains 15 residues. Germline V CDR1 and CDR2: MDHEN, SYDVKM. In nucleotides, the CDR3 is TGTGCCAGCAGCCCTCACACAGGGAGATGGCCGGGCTACACCTTC. Its translation is CASSPHTGRWPGYTF.

V usage is TRBV5-1 and J usage is TRBJ2-3; 10 nucleotides line up with TRBD2. Looked up from germline, CDR1 is SGHRS and CDR2 is YFSETQ. V trimming: 6 bases; J trimming: 1 base; junction bases outside the gene matches: 5. The CDR3 has 15 amino acids. CDR3 bases: TGCGCCAGCACATCCGGGACTAGCGGCACAGATACGCAGTATTTT. Protein product: CASTSGTSGTDTQYF.

The V and J genes are TRBV28 and TRBJ2-5, with a possible D match to TRBD1 (5 bases). The ends were cut back, 5 bases at V and 7 bases at J, with 14 bases in the middle. The germline V gene has CDR1 MDHEN and CDR2 SYDVKM. CDR3 length: 13 residues. CDR3: CASSIQGPGTQYF. For the CDR3, the DNA is TGTGCCAGCAGTATCCAGGGTCCAGGGACCCAGTACTTC.

This chain uses TRBV5-4 with TRBJ1-2; unclear D gene. CDR3 length: 14 residues. The V and J ends lost 4 bases and 8 bases respectively, with 18 bases between them. CDR1 is SGHNT and CDR2 is YYREEE in the germline V gene (reference sequence). The CDR3 coding sequence is TGTGCCAGCAGCCCGACCTCGGACGCGGGGGGCTACACCTTC. This sequence encodes CASSPTSDAGGYTF. Looking up the rest from reference TRBV5-4 and TRBJ1-2 gives the full variable domain: ETGVTQSPTHLIKTRGQQVTLRCSSQSGHNTVSWYQQALGQGPQFIFQYYREEENGRGNFPPRFSGLQFPNYSSELNVNALELDDSALYLCASSPTSDAGGYTFGSGTRLTVV.

This chain connects TRBV30 to TRBJ2-2; TRBD1 agrees at 7 bases. J lost 2 bases, V lost 3 bases, and 9 bases had no gene match. Germline CDR1 is GTSNPN and CDR2 is SVGIG (reference sequence). The length of the CDR3 is 16 residues. As DNA, the CDR3 is TGTGCCTGGAGCGTCAGGGGGACGGTTAACACCGGGGAGCTGTTTTTT. Translated, it gives CAWSVRGTVNTGELFF. Supplemented by reference TRBV30 and TRBJ2-2, the full variable domain reads SQTIHQWPATLVQPVGSPLSLECTVEGTSNPNLYWYRQAAGRGLQLLFYSVGIGQISSEVPQNLSASRPQDRQFILSSKKLLLSDSGFYLCAWSVRGTVNTGELFFGEGSRLTVL.

V and J are TRBV27 and TRBJ2-3; D possibly corresponds to TRBD1 (5 bases). Germline-derived CDR1 and CDR2 are MNHEY and SMNVEV (reference sequence). Trimming left V 5 bases short and J 6 bases short, with 12 bases between. The length of the CDR3 is 13 residues. The DNA of the CDR3 is TGTGCCAGCAGTCGATCGACAGCTGATACGCAGTATTTT. Its translation is CASSRSTADTQYF.

The rearrangement joins TRBV10-2 to TRBJ1-2; TRBD1 aligns across 8 bases. Germline CDR1 and CDR2: WSHSY and SAAADI. The CDR3 spans 15 residues. Trimming at V came to 6 bases and at J to 0 bases, leaving 6 bases not matched to a gene. The CDR3 DNA follows: TGCGCCAGCAGCGTACGGACAGGGCCTAACTATGGCTACACCTTC. Translation gives CASSVRTGPNYGYTF.

This chain links TRBV12-2 with TRBJ2-7; the table gives TRBD2 as D, unverified against the DNA. TRBV12-2 represents a pseudogene. The CDR3 length is 20 residues. CDR3 sequence: CASRLAGQTRASGISYEQYF. The CDR3 DNA follows: TGTGCAAGTCGCTTAGCGGGCCAAACGAGGGCTAGCGGGATCTCCTACGAGCAGTACTTC.

The chain recombines TRBV2 with TRBJ2-2; D unresolved. Germline CDR1 reads SNHLY; CDR2 reads FYNNEI. The CDR3 is made up of 13 amino acids. Trimming stripped 7 bases from V and 3 bases from J, with 9 bases between. The CDR3 protein is CASNLRDTGELFF. The CDR3 coding sequence is TGTGCCAGCAACCTCCGGGACACCGGGGAGCTGTTTTTT.

This chain connects TRBV9 to TRBJ2-5, with D perhaps TRBD1 (5 bases). Trimming took off 3 bases at V and 5 bases at J, with 17 bases between the two ends. Per germline, CDR1 SGDLS and CDR2 YYNGEE. The CDR3 runs 15 residues. In DNA, the CDR3 is TGTGCCAGCAGCGCTTCCCCTACGTGGGGCGAGACCCAGTACTTC. This gives the protein CASSASPTWGETQYF.

This chain uses TRBV23-1 with TRBJ1-6; 10 positions agree with TRBD1. TRBV23-1 is an ORF for which the function is uncertain. Trimming took 2 bases from V and 0 from J; bases not matched to a gene: 7. The CDR3 spans 19 residues. DNA of the CDR3: TGCGCCAGCAGTCAACGCGGGACAGGGGTCTCCTCCTATAATTCACCCCTCCACTTT. Translation: CASSQRGTGVSSYNSPLHF.

This chain connects TRBV6-6 to TRBJ2-2, with D unclear. There are 11 residues in the CDR3. Germline values: CDR1 MNHNY, CDR2 SVGAGI (reference sequence). V dropped 5 bases and J dropped 10 bases, with 8 bases sitting between them. CDR3 sequence (DNA): TGTGCCAGCAGTCCCTTAATGGAGCTGTTTTTT. This translates into CASSPLMELFF.

The CDR3 DNA is TGTGCCAGTTCGTACAGCGGACTAGCCCCATACGAGCAGTACTTC. Translation: CASSYSGLAPYEQYF. This chain uses TRBV19 with TRBJ2-7; 8 bases match TRBD2. J was trimmed by 4 bases and V by 8 bases; bases with no gene match: 13. The germline CDR1 and CDR2 sequences are LNHDA and SQIVND (reference sequence). The CDR3 covers 15 residues.